This entry features one TCR beta chain sequence. Its antigen is as yet unknown. The sample originates from a study of T cell responses to AZD1222 COVID-19 vaccine. Looking at the study overall: Analyses pooled second doses at about 4 or about 12 weeks.

J lost 1 base, V lost 8 bases, and 10 bases had no gene match. Germline values: CDR1 MDHEN, CDR2 SYDVKM. The CDR3 runs to 15 residues. Sequencing was performed with immunoSEQ multiplex PCR; in TCRdb, only in-frame clones are kept and a portion is missing. The data show around 89,000 clones, roughly 93% seen once. Study-level findings and limits: Clonal diversity was possibly underestimated, and the donors were mostly white British, with more females. Just 6 or 7 people given AZD1222 tested seropositive at baseline.

The chain joins TRBV28 to TRBJ1-1; 7 bases line up with TRBD1. The receptor was derived from an adult in good health. The sample here was peripheral blood, taken on day 0 of AZD1222 vaccination. The CDR3 loop is CASGNPGTENTEAFF. DNA of the CDR3: TGTGCCAGCGGAAATCCCGGGACAGAGAACACTGAAGCTTTCTTT.